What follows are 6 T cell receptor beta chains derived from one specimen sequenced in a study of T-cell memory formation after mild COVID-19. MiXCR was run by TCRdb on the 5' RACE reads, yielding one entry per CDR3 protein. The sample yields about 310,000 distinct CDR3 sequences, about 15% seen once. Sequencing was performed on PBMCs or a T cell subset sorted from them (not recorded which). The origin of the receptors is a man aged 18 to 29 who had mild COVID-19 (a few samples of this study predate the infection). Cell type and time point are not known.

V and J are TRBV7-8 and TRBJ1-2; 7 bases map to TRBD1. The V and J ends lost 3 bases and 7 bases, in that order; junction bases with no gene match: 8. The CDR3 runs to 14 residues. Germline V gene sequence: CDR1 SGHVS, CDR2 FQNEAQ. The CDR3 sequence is CASSFGQAEGGYTF. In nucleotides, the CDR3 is TGTGCCAGCAGCTTCGGACAGGCTGAGGGTGGCTACACCTTC.

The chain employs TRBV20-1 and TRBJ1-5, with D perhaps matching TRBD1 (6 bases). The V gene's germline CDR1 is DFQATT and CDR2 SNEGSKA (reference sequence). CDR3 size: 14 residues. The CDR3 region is CRARPGQSSQPQHF. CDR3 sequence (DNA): TGCAGGGCCAGACCGGGACAATCATCTCAGCCCCAGCATTTT.

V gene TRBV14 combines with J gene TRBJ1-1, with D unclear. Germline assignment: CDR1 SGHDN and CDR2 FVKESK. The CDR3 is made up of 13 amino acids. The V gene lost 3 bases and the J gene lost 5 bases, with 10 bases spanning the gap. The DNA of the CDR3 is TGTGCCAGCAGCCAGATAGGACGGACTGAAGCTTTCTTT. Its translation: CASSQIGRTEAFF.

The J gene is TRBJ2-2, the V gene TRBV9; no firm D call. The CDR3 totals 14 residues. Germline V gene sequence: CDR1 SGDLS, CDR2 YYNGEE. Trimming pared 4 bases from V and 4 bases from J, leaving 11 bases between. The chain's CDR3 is CASSSHRPTGELFF. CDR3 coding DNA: TGTGCCAGCAGCTCCCACCGGCCCACCGGGGAGCTGTTTTTT.

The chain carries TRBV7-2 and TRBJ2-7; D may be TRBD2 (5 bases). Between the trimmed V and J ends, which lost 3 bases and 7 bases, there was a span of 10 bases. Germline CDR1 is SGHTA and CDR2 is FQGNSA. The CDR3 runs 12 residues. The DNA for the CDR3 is TGTGCCAGCAGCTTCTACCCGGGGGAGCAGTACTTC. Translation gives CASSFYPGEQYF.

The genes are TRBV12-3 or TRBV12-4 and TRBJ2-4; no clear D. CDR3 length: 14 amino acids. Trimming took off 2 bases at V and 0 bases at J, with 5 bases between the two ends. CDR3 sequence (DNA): TGTGCCAGCAGTTTACTGGAAGCCAAAAACATTCAGTACTTC. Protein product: CASSLLEAKNIQYF.